A single sample is the source of the 30 T cell receptor beta chains below, sequenced in a study of cytomegalovirus exposure and HLA in healthy donors. The PCR had 60 Vbeta and 13 Jbeta primers. Clones were sequenced by immunoSEQ multiplex PCR, and TCRdb holds only the in-frame ones, with some missing. This sample's clone table lists roughly 34,000 clones. Material: PBMCs. These receptors originate from a man aged 35-49 years in good health and CMV-seronegative.

The chain carries TRBV7-2 and TRBJ1-2, with 8 positions matching TRBD1. The CDR3 covers 15 residues. The V gene end was trimmed by 7 bases and the J gene end by 7 bases; junction bases not matched to a gene: 14. Germline assignment: CDR1 SGHTA and CDR2 FQGNSA. CDR3: CASITTGRGLGGYTF. In DNA, the CDR3 is TGTGCCAGCATTACCACGGGCAGGGGGCTGGGTGGCTACACCTTC.

As for this clone: In the same sample, other DNA sequences code for this CDR3. This chain connects TRBV19 to TRBJ1-2; D possibly corresponds to TRBD1 (5 bases). The CDR3 sequence is 15 residues long. Looked up from germline, CDR1 is LNHDA and CDR2 is SQIVND (reference sequence). The ends were cut back, 3 bases at V and 5 bases at J, with 16 bases in the middle. CDR3 in DNA: TGTGCCAGTAGTATTCCGGGCAGGGTGGAATATGGCTACACCTTC. Translation gives CASSIPGRVEYGYTF. The whole variable domain, remainder taken from reference TRBV19 and TRBJ1-2, is DGGITQSPKYLFRKEGQNVTLSCEQNLNHDAMYWYRQDPGQGLRLIYYSQIVNDFQKGDIAEGYSVSREKKESFPLTVTSAQKNPTAFYLCASSIPGRVEYGYTFGSGTRLTVV.

This chain connects TRBV7-9 to TRBJ2-5, with D possibly TRBD1 on 7 matching bases. TRBJ2-7 explains the end of the DNA better; the J call may be wrong. The CDR3 contains 15 residues. Germline V gene data show CDR1 as SEHNR and CDR2 as FQNEAQ (reference sequence). The DNA of the CDR3 is TGTGCCAGCAGCTCAGGAGGGGGCAGTACCTACGAGCAGTACTTC. Translating it yields CASSSGGGSTYEQYF.

The V gene is TRBV19, the J gene TRBJ2-5; tentatively, D is TRBD1 (6 bases). The CDR3 is 14 residues long. The germline gives CDR1 LNHDA, CDR2 SQIVND (reference sequence). V was trimmed by 5 bases and J by 5 bases, leaving 15 bases between them. The CDR3 reads CASSSRGQGETQYF. CDR3 nucleotide sequence: TGTGCCAGTAGTTCTAGAGGCCAGGGGGAGACCCAGTACTTC.

The V call is TRBV7-9, the J call TRBJ2-7; D unclear. The V gene lost 5 bases and the J gene lost 0 bases, with 8 bases spanning the gap. CDR1 is SEHNR, CDR2 FQNEAQ, per germline (reference sequence). CDR3 size: 13 residues. The CDR3 DNA reads as TGTGCCAGCAGCACCGAGGTCTCCTACGAGCAGTACTTC. This codes for CASSTEVSYEQYF.

The V gene is TRBV5-1, the J gene TRBJ2-7; no reliable D call. Per the germline V gene, CDR1 is SGHRS and CDR2 is YFSETQ. CDR3 length: 12 amino acids. With 2 bases removed from V and 2 bases from J, the gap between germline ends came to 5 bases. CDR3 DNA: TGCGCCAGCAGCTTTAACACCTACGAGCAGTACTTC. Its translation is CASSFNTYEQYF.

The rearrangement uses TRBV27 and TRBJ2-5; TRBD1 agrees at 12 bases. There are 16 residues in the CDR3. With V trimmed by 2 bases and J by 4 bases, 5 bases remained unmatched. Per germline, CDR1 MNHEY and CDR2 SMNVEV (reference sequence). CDR3 in DNA: TGTGCCAGCAGTTTAATCGGGGACAGGGGGCGAGAGACCCAGTACTTC. Translation gives CASSLIGDRGRETQYF.

The V call is TRBV11-3, the J call TRBJ2-7; weak D call: TRBD2 (6 bases). Trimming shortened V by 1 base and J by 5 bases, and 18 bases separated the two germline ends. Germline CDR1 SGHNT, CDR2 YENEEA. CDR3 size: 16 residues. CDR3 DNA: TGTGCCAGCAGCTTAGTTGGGCAGGCCGGGGGAGACGAGCAGTACTTC. This encodes CASSLVGQAGGDEQYF. Drawing the rest from reference TRBV11-3 and TRBJ2-7, the complete variable domain is EAGVVQSPRYKIIEKKQPVAFWCNPISGHNTLYWYLQNLGQGPELLIRYENEEAVDDSQLPKDRFSAERLKGVDSTLKIQPAELGDSAVYLCASSLVGQAGGDEQYFGPGTRLTVT.

As for this clone: The junction departs from germline at one end; a sequencing error may be responsible. The chain has TRBV6-1 and TRBJ2-3; 10 positions agree with TRBD1. Germline V CDR1 and CDR2: MNHNS, SASEGT. This CDR3 is built from 14 residues. The CDR3 sequence is CASTLDRGRDKQYF. The CDR3 DNA follows: TGTGCCAGCACTTTGGACAGGGGGAGAGATAAGCAGTATTTT.

This chain uses TRBV27 with TRBJ1-5; D remains ambiguous. CDR3 length: 13 residues. Germline values: CDR1 MNHEY, CDR2 SMNVEV (reference sequence). Trimming cost V 5 bases and J 3 bases, with 8 bases left between them. In DNA form, the CDR3 reads TGTGCCAGCAGTCCTCTTAACAATCAGCCCCAGCATTTT. It yields the protein CASSPLNNQPQHF.

The rearrangement uses TRBV5-1 and TRBJ1-2, with 7 bases aligning to TRBD1. Germline V gene lookup returns CDR1 SGHRS and CDR2 YFSETQ. V shed 0 bases, J shed 4 bases, and the junction held 9 bases outside the gene matches. This CDR3 has 16 amino acids. DNA for the CDR3: TGCGCCAGCAGCTTGGGGGACAGCATCTTCTCCTATGGCTACACCTTC. Its protein is CASSLGDSIFSYGYTF.

V gene TRBV6-1 combines with J gene TRBJ1-1; 9 bases map to TRBD1. The V and J ends lost 4 bases and 5 bases, in that order; junction bases with no gene match: 8. Germline V gene lookup returns CDR1 MNHNS and CDR2 SASEGT. This CDR3 has 15 residues. The CDR3 protein is CASSAVGQGWTEAFF. In DNA, the CDR3 is TGTGCCAGCAGTGCAGTGGGACAGGGTTGGACTGAAGCTTTCTTT.

Here the CDR3 DNA reads TGTGCCAGCAGACTGACTAGCGGGGACATCCAGTACTTC. Protein: CASRLTSGDIQYF. The rearrangement uses TRBV11-2 and TRBJ2-5; TRBD2 agrees at 11 bases. Germline assignment: CDR1 SGHAT and CDR2 FQNNGV. This CDR3 spans 13 amino acids. The ends lost 6 bases at V and 10 bases at J; junction bases unmatched: 7.

CDR3 nucleotide sequence: TGTGCCAGCAGTCCGATCTCTCCCAGGGTTCGAGCTTACTACGAGCAGTACTTC. Translation: CASSPISPRVRAYYEQYF. The rearrangement joins TRBV27 to TRBJ2-7; D may be TRBD1 (5 bases). The CDR3 has 18 residues. The V end was cut by 5 bases, the J end by 3 bases, with 26 bases between. CDR1 MNHEY and CDR2 SMNVEV come from the germline V gene (reference sequence).

The chain couples TRBV6-5 to TRBJ2-1; TRBD2 agrees at 12 bases. CDR1 is MNHEY, CDR2 SVGAGI, per germline. The CDR3 runs 16 residues. The V and J ends lost 0 bases and 7 bases, in that order; junction bases with no gene match: 4. The CDR3 nucleotides are TGTGCCAGCAGTTACTCGCTAGCGGGAGGGTTGAATGAGCAGTTCTTC. Its translation: CASSYSLAGGLNEQFF.

The chain uses TRBV7-2 and TRBJ2-5, with 8 bases lining up with TRBD2. The CDR3 is 14 residues long. Unmatched junction bases numbered 1, after V lost 3 bases and J lost 1 base. Germline V gives CDR1 SGHTA, CDR2 FQGNSA. CDR3 sequence: CASSFGRAQETQYF. CDR3 nucleotide sequence: TGTGCCAGCAGCTTCGGGAGGGCCCAAGAGACCCAGTACTTC.

The V and J genes are TRBV4-1 and TRBJ2-1, with 7 bases aligning to TRBD2. Unmatched junction bases numbered 3, after V lost 3 bases and J lost 10 bases. This CDR3 has 12 residues. CDR1 is MGHRA and CDR2 is YSYEKL in the germline V gene. In DNA, the CDR3 is TGCGCCAGCAGCCACAGGGAGGGCGAGCAGTTCTTC. Translated, it gives CASSHREGEQFF.

V gene TRBV25-1 combines with J gene TRBJ2-6; 15 bases line up with TRBD2. Germline CDR1 is MGHDK and CDR2 is SYGVNS. This CDR3 contains 17 residues. Trimming took 6 bases from V and 4 from J; bases not matched to a gene: 4. CDR3 sequence reads: CASSRGLAGGGANVLTF. CDR3 coding DNA: TGTGCCAGCAGCCGAGGACTAGCGGGAGGGGGGGCCAACGTCCTGACTTTC.

This chain joins TRBV6-1 and TRBJ1-1; D not resolved. Trimming took off 6 bases at V and 3 bases at J, with 14 bases between the two ends. The CDR3 sequence is 14 residues long. Germline V gene sequence: CDR1 MNHNS, CDR2 SASEGT. The CDR3 coding sequence is TGTGCCAGCAGGGACTCTAATCGGGACACTGAAGCTTTCTTT. Its protein is CASRDSNRDTEAFF.

The rearrangement links TRBV7-2 to TRBJ2-7, with D unclear. The CDR3 is 15 amino acids. The germline CDR1 and CDR2 sequences are SGHTA and FQGNSA. Trimming removed 2 bases from V and 0 bases from J, with 11 bases in between. The DNA of the CDR3 is TGTGCCAGCAGCTTAAGCGCGGCAGACTCCTACGAGCAGTACTTC. Its translation is CASSLSAADSYEQYF.

The chain carries TRBV7-9 and TRBJ1-4; D is unresolved. The germline CDR1 and CDR2 sequences are SEHNR and FQNEAQ (reference sequence). The CDR3 is made up of 14 amino acids. The V and J ends lost 4 bases and 5 bases respectively, with 11 bases between them. CDR3 loop: CASSSLRENEKLFF. CDR3 DNA: TGTGCCAGCAGCTCCCTCCGGGAAAATGAAAAACTGTTTTTT.

The V call is TRBV27, the J call TRBJ1-1; no definite D call. The CDR3 is 13 residues long. With 6 bases removed from V and 3 bases from J, the gap between germline ends came to 11 bases. Per germline, CDR1 MNHEY and CDR2 SMNVEV (reference sequence). As DNA, the CDR3 is TGTGCCAGCAGCGTGGTGAGGGACACTGAAGCTTTCTTT. Translating gives CASSVVRDTEAFF.

V usage is TRBV9 and J usage is TRBJ2-7; maybe TRBD1 (6 bases). Trimming cost V 0 bases and J 4 bases, with 14 bases left between them. Germline V gene lookup returns CDR1 SGDLS and CDR2 YYNGEE. The length of the CDR3 is 15 residues. CDR3: CASSVGGTGMYEQYF. The CDR3, as DNA: TGTGCCAGCAGCGTAGGGGGAACAGGGATGTACGAGCAGTACTTC.

The chain combines TRBV7-8 with TRBJ1-5, with 7 bases matching TRBD1. This CDR3 comprises 16 residues. V was clipped by 0 bases and J by 2 bases; unmatched bases: 4. Germline V gives CDR1 SGHVS, CDR2 FQNEAQ. The CDR3 loop is CASSLATGRGNQPQHF. The CDR3 DNA reads TGTGCCAGCAGCTTAGCGACAGGGAGAGGCAATCAGCCCCAGCATTTT.

The rearrangement links TRBV19 to TRBJ1-2; 9 nucleotides line up with TRBD1. V shed 3 bases and J 7 bases; nucleotides not matched to a gene: 6. Germline values: CDR1 LNHDA, CDR2 SQIVND (reference sequence). The CDR3 is 14 amino acids. The CDR3 sequence: CASSIHRGPVGYTF. The DNA of the CDR3 is TGTGCCAGTAGTATCCACAGGGGGCCTGTTGGCTACACCTTC.

The J gene is TRBJ2-5, the V gene TRBV11-3; a weak D match, TRBD2 (5 bases). The CDR3 contains 14 residues. Trimming shortened V by 4 bases and J by 1 base, and 10 bases separated the two germline ends. Per germline, CDR1 SGHNT and CDR2 YENEEA. Here the CDR3 DNA reads TGTGCCAGCAGCTACTCGGGGTCCCAAGAGACCCAGTACTTC. It codes for CASSYSGSQETQYF.

This chain joins TRBV7-9 and TRBJ1-4; weak D call: TRBD1 (5 bases). Germline V gene lookup returns CDR1 SEHNR and CDR2 FQNEAQ (reference sequence). Trimming took 5 bases from V and 2 from J, leaving 9 bases between them. The CDR3 has 14 residues. The CDR3 DNA follows: TGTGCCAGCAGCCCCAGGGCGACTAATGAAAAACTGTTTTTT. Translated, it gives CASSPRATNEKLFF.

The V and J genes are TRBV6-6 and TRBJ1-1, with D maybe TRBD1 (5 bases). The germline gives CDR1 MNHNY, CDR2 SVGAGI (reference sequence). This CDR3 has 14 residues. V gave up 2 bases and J gave up 5 bases, with 12 bases separating them. CDR3 protein: CASSYLTTGTEAFF. The CDR3 nucleotides are TGTGCCAGCAGTTACCTCACAACAGGAACTGAAGCTTTCTTT.

This chain uses TRBV29-1 with TRBJ2-5, with D tentatively TRBD1 (7 bases). This CDR3 region has 12 residues. CDR1 SQVTM and CDR2 ANQGSEA come from the germline V gene. V lost 4 bases, J lost 5 bases, and 11 bases lay in between. The CDR3 reads CSVAQGRETQYF. The CDR3 nucleotides read TGCAGCGTTGCACAGGGGAGGGAGACCCAGTACTTC.

The V call is TRBV11-1, the J call TRBJ1-1; D possibly corresponds to TRBD1 (5 bases). Per germline, CDR1 SGHAT and CDR2 FQDESV (reference sequence). CDR3 length equals 16 residues. Trimming took off 6 bases at V and 4 bases at J, with 21 bases between the two ends. As DNA, the CDR3 is TGTGCCAGCAGGACCTTGGCCAGGGCTGACGGCACTGAAGCTTTCTTT. It yields the protein CASRTLARADGTEAFF.